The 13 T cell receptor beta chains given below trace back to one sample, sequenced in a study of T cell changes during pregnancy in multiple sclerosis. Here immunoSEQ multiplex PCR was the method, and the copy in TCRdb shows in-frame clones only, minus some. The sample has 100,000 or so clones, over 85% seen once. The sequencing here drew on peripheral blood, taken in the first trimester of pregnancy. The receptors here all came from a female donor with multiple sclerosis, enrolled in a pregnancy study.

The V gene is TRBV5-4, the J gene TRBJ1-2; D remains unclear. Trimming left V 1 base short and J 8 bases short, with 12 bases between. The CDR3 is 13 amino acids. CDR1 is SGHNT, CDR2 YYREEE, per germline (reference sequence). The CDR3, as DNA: TGTGCCAGCAGCTTGACCGGGAACCAGGGCTACACCTTC. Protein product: CASSLTGNQGYTF.

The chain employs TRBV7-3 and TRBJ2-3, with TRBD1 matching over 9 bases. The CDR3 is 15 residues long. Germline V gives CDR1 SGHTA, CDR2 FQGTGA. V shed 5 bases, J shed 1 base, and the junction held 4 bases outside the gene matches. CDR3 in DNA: TGTGCCAGCAGCAGGACAGGGGCCGGCACAGATACGCAGTATTTT. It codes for CASSRTGAGTDTQYF.

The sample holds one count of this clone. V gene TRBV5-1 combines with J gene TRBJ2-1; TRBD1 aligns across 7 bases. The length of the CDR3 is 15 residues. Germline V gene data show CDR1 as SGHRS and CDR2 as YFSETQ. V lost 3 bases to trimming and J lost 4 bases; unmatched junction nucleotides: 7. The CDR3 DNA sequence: TGCGCCAGCAGCTCAACGACAGGGACATACAATGAGCAGTTCTTC. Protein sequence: CASSSTTGTYNEQFF.

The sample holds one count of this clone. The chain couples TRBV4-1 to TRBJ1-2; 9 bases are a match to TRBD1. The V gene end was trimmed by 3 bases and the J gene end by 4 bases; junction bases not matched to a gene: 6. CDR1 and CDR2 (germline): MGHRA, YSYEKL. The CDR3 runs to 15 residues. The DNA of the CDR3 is TGCGCCAGCAGCCAGGGACAGGGTGGGGGCTATGGCTACACCTTC. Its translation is CASSQGQGGGYGYTF.

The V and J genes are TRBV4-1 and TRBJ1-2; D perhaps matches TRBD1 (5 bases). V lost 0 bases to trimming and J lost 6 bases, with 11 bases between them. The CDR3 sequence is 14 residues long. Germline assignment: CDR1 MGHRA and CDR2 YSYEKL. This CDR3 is CASSQDPRVNGYTF. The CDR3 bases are TGCGCCAGCAGCCAAGATCCCAGGGTCAATGGCTACACCTTC.

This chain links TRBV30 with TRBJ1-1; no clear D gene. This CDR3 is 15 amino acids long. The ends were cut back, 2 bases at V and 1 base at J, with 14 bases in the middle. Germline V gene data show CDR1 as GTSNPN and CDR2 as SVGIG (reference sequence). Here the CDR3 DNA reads TGTGCCTGGAGTACCACCGGCGGCGGGAACACTGAAGCTTTCTTT. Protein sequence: CAWSTTGGGNTEAFF.

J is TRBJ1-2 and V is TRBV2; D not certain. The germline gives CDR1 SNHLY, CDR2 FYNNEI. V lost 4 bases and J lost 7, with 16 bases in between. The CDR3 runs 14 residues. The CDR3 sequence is CASSGTGVSSGYTF. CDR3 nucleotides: TGTGCCAGCAGTGGGACCGGGGTTTCTTCTGGCTACACCTTC.

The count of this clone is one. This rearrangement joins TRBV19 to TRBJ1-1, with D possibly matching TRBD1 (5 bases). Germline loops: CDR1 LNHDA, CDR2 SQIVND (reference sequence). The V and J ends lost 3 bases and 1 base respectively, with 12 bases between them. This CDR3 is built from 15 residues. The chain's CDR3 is CASSIKGPQNTEAFF. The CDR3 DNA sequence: TGTGCCAGTAGTATTAAGGGGCCCCAGAACACTGAAGCTTTCTTT.

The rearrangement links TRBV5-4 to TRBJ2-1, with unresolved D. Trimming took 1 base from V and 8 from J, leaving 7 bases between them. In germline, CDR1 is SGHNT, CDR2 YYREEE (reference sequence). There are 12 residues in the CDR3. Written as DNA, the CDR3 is TGTGCCAGCAGCTTGAACTTTGATGAGCAGTTCTTC. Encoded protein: CASSLNFDEQFF.

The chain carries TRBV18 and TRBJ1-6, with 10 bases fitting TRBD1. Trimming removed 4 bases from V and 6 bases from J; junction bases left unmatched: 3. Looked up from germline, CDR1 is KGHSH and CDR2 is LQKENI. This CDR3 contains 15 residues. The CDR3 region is CASSLTGGINSPLHF. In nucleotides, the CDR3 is TGTGCCAGCTCACTGACAGGGGGCATTAATTCACCCCTCCACTTT.

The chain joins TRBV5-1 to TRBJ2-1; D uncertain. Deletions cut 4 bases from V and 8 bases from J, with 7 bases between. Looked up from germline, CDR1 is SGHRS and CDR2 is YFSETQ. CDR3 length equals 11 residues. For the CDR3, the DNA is TGCGCCAGCAGCGGAGAGTATGAGCAGTTCTTC. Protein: CASSGEYEQFF.

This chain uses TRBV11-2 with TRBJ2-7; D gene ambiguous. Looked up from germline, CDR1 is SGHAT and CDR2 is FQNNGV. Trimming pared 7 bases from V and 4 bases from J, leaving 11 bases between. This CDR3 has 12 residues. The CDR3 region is CASTVVAYEQYF. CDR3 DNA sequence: TGTGCCAGCACCGTTGTGGCTTACGAGCAGTACTTC.

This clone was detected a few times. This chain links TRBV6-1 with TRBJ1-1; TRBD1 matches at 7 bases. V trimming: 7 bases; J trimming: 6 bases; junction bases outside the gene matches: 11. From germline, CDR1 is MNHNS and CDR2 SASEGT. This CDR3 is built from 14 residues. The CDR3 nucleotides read TGTGCCAGCATATTCGGGACAGTATCGTCTGAAGCTTTCTTT. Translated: CASIFGTVSSEAFF.